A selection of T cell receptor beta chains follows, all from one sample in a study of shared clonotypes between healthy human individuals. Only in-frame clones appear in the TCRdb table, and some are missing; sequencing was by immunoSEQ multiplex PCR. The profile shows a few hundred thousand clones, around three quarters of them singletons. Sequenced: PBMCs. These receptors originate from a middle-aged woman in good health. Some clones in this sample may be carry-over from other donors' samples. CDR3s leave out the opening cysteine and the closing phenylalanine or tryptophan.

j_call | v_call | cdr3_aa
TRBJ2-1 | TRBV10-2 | ASSEPSGGYNEQF
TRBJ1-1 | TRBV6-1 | ASSDRGLTEAF
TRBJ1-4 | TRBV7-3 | ASSSPGEKLF
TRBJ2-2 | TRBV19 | ASSRRGFDTGELF
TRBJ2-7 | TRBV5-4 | ASSPELGTSALGQY
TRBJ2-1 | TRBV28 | ASSFWSKGHNEQF
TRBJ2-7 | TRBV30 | AWRVTGAHLEQY
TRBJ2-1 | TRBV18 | ASSPEGVAGFNEQFFGPGIAQF
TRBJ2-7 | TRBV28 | ASSATSGRNVRNYEQY
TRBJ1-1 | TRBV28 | ASSLFQGARSEAF
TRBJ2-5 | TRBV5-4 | ASSFPGLAIRGEETQY
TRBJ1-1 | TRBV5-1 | ASSSNPGTEAF
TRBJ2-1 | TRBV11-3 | ASSLADEQF
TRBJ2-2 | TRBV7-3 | ASSLGTSVNTGELF
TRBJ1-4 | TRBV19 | ASTDRATNEKLF
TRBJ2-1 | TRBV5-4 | ASSFGGLADNEQF
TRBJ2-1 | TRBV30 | AWRAGRGVNEQF
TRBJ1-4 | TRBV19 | ASSRQGLNEKLF
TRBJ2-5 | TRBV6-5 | ASSRDRGAQGTQY
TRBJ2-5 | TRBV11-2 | ASSFTGFQETQY
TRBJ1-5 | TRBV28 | ASSLGGSLYSNQPQH
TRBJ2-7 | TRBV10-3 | AISESNLLRSEQY
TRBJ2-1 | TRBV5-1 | ASSLLEAGSYNEQF
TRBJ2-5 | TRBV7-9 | ASSWTGSSETQY
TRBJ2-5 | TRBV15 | ATSRDGLAGVGQETQY
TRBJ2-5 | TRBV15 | ATSRRGTAQETQY
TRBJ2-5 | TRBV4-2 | ASSQVGPGTQY
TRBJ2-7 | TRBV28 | ASSPGGVASYEQY
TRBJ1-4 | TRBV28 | ASSPRGQIEKLF
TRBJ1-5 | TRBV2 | ASSGNNQPQH
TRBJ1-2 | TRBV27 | ASRPLSWGVKEYGYT
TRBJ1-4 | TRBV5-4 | ASRQGAGKLF
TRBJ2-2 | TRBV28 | ASNFSPTGELF
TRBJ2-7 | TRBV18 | ASSPRQTYEQY
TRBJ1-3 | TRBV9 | ASSRGTAENTIY
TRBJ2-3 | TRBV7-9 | ASSLGGGPTDTQY
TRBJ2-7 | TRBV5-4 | ASSKTGVYEQY
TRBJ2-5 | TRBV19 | ASSVNRAQETQY
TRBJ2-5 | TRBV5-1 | ASSDGGQETQY
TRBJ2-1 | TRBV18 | ASSLRAQLEGEQF
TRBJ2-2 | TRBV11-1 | ASSLGLAGARRTGELF
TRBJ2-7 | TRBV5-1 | ASSLGAGTGSYEQY
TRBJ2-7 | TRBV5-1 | ASSLTSGSYEQY
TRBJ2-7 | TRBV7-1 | ASSPHGDEQY
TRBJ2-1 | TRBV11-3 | ASSSGTYYNEQF
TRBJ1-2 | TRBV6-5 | ASSYAPLNYGYT
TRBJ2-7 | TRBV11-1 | ASSLLRTSFEQY
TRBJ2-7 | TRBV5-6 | ASSIGLAGEEQY
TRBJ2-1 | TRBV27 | ASSLEALADSYNEQF
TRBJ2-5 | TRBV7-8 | ASASLAQETQY
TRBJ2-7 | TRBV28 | ASSLWPGGRAKGYEQY